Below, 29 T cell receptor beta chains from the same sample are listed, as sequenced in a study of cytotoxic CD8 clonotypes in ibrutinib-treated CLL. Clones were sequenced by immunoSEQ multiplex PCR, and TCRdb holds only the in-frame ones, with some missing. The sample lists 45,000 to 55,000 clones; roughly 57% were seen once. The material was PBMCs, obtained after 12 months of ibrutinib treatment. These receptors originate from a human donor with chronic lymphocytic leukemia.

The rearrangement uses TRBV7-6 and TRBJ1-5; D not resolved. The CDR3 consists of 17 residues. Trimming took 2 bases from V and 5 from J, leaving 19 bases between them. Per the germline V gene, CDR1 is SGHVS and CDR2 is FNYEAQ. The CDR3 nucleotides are TGTGCCAGCAGCTTAATGATGTCCGCGACCGTCGATCAGCCCCAGCATTTT. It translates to CASSLMMSATVDQPQHF.

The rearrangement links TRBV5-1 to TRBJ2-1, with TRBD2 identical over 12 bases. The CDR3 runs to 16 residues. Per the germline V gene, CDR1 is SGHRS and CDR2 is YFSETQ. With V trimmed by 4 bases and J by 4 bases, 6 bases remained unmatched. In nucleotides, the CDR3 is TGCGCCAGCAGCCGACGGACTAGCGGGACGTACAATGAGCAGTTCTTC. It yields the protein CASSRRTSGTYNEQFF.

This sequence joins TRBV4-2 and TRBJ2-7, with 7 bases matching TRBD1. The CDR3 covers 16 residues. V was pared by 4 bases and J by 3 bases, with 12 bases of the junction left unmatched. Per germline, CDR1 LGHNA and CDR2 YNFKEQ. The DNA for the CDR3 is TGTGCCAGCAGCCCCCACGGGGACAGAATTATCTACGAGCAGTACTTC. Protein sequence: CASSPHGDRIIYEQYF.

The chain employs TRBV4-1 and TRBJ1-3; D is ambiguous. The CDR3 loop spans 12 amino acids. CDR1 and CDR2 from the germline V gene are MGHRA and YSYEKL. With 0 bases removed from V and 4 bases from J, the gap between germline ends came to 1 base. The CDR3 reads CASSQEGNTIYF. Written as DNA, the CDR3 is TGCGCCAGCAGCCAAGAAGGAAACACCATATATTTT.

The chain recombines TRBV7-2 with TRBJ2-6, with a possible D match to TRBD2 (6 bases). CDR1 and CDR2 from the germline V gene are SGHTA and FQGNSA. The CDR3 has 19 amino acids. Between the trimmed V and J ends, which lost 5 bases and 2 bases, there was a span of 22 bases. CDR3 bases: TGTGCCAGCAGCGACCCCTTTTTCCGGGAGCACACTGGGGCCAACGTCCTGACTTTC. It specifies CASSDPFFREHTGANVLTF. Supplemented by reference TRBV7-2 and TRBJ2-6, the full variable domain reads GAGVSQSPSNKVTEKGKDVELRCDPISGHTALYWYRQSLGQGLEFLIYFQGNSAPDKSGLPSDRFSAERTGGSVSTLTIQRTQQEDSAVYLCASSDPFFREHTGANVLTFGAGSRLTVL.

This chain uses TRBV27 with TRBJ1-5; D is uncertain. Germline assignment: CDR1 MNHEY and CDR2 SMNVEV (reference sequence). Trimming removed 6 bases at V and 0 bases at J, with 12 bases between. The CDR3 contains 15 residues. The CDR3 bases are TGTGCCAGCAGGGACGCGCGACTTAGCAATCAGCCCCAGCATTTT. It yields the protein CASRDARLSNQPQHF.

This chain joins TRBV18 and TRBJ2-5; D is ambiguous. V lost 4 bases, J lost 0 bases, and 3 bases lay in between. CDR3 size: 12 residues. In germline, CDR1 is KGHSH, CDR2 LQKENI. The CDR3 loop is CASSLYQETQYF. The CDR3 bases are TGTGCCAGCTCACTGTACCAAGAGACCCAGTACTTC.

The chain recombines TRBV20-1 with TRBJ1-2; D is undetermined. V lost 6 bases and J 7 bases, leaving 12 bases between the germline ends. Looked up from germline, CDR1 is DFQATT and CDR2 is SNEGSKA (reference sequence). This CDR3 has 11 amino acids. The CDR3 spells CSASASGGYTF. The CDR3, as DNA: TGCAGTGCCAGCGCCTCAGGTGGCTACACCTTC.

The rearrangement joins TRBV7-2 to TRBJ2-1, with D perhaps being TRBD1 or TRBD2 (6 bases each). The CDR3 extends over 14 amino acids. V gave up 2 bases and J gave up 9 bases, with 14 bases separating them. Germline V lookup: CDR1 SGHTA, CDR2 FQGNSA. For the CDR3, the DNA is TGTGCCAGCAGCTTAACTCAAGGGGGGAGTGAGCAGTTCTTC. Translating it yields CASSLTQGGSEQFF. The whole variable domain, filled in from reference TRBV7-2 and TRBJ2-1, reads GAGVSQSPSNKVTEKGKDVELRCDPISGHTALYWYRQSLGQGLEFLIYFQGNSAPDKSGLPSDRFSAERTGGSVSTLTIQRTQQEDSAVYLCASSLTQGGSEQFFGPGTRLTVL.

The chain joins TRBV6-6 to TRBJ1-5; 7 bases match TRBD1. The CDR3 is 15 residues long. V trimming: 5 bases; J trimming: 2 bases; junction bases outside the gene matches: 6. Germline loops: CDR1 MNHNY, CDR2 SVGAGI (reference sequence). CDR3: CASSQGGTGNQPQHF. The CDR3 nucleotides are TGTGCCAGCAGTCAGGGAGGGACAGGCAATCAGCCCCAGCATTTT.

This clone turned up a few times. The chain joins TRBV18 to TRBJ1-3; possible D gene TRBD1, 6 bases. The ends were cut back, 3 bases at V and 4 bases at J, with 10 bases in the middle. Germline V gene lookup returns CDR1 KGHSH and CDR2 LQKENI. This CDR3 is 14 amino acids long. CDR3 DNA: TGTGCCAGCTCACCTTCGGACAGAGGAAACACCATATATTTT. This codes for CASSPSDRGNTIYF.

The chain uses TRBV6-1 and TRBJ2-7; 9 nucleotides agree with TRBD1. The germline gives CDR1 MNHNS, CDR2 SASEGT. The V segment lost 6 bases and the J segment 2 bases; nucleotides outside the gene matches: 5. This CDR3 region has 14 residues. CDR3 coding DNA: TGTGCCAGCAGGACCGGGACAGGGACCTACGAGCAGTACTTC. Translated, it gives CASRTGTGTYEQYF.

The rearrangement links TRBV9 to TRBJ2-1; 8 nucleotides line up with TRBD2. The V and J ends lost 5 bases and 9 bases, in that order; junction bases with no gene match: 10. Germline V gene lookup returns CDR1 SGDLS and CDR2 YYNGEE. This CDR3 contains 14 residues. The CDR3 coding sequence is TGTGCCAGCAGTAGGAGCGGGAGTCGCGGTGAGCAGTTCTTC. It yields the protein CASSRSGSRGEQFF. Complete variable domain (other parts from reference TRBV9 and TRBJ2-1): DSGVTQTPKHLITATGQRVTLRCSPRSGDLSVYWYQQSLDQGLQFLIQYYNGEERAKGNILERFSAQQFPDLHSELNLSSLELGDSALYFCASSRSGSRGEQFFGPGTRLTVL.

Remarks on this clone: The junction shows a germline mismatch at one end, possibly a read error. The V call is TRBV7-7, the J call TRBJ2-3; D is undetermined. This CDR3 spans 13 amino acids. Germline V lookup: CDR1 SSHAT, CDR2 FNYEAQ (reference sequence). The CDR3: CASSPNAGDTQYF. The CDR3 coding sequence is TGTGCTAGCAGCCCGAACGCCGGGGATACGCAGTATTTT.

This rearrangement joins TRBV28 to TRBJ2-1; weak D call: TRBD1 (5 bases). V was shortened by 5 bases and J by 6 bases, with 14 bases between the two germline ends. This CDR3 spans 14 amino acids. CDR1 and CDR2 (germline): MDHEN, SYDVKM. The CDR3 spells CASSRQGWGNEQFF. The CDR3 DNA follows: TGTGCCAGCAGTCGTCAGGGATGGGGCAATGAGCAGTTCTTC.

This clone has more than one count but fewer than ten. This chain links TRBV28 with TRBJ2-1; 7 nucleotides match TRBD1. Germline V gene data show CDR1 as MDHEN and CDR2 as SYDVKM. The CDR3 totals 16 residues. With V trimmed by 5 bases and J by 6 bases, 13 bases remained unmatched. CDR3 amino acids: CASSHRRGRQGNEQFF. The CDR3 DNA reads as TGTGCCAGCAGTCATCGTCGGGGCAGACAGGGCAATGAGCAGTTCTTC.

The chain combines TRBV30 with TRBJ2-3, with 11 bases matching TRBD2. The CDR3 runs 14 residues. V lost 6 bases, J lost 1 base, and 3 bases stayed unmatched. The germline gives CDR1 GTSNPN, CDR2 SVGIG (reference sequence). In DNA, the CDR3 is TGTGCCTGTCGGACTAGCGGGCGCACAGATACGCAGTATTTT. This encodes CACRTSGRTDTQYF.

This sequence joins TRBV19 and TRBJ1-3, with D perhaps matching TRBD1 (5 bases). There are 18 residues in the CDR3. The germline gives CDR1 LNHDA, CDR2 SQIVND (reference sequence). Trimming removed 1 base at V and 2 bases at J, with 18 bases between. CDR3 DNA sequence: TGTGCCAGTAGTATAGTTCCAGGGAGGGACTCTGCTGGAAACACCATATATTTT. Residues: CASSIVPGRDSAGNTIYF.

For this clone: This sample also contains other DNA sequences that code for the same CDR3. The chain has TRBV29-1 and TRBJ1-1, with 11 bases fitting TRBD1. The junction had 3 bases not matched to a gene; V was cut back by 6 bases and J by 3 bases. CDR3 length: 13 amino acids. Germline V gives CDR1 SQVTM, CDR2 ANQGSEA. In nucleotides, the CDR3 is TGCAGCGTGGACAGGGGGCTGGACACTGAAGCTTTCTTT. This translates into CSVDRGLDTEAFF.

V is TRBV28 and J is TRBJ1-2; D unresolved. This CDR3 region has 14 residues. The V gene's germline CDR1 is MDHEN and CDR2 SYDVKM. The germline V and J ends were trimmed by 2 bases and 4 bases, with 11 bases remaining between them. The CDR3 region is CASSLGTLPYGYTF. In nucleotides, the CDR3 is TGTGCCAGCAGTTTAGGCACACTCCCCTATGGCTACACCTTC.

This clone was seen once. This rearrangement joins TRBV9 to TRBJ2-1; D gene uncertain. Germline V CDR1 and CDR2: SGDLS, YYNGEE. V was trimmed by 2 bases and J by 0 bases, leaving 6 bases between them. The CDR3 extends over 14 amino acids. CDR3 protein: CASSVTNSYNEQFF. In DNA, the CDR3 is TGTGCCAGCAGCGTGACGAACTCCTACAATGAGCAGTTCTTC.

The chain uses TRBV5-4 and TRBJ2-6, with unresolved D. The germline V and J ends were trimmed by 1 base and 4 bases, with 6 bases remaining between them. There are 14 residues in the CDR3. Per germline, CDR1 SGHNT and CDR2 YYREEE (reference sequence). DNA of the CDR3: TGTGCCAGCAGCTTGTGGGTAGGGGCCAACGTCCTGACTTTC. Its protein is CASSLWVGANVLTF.

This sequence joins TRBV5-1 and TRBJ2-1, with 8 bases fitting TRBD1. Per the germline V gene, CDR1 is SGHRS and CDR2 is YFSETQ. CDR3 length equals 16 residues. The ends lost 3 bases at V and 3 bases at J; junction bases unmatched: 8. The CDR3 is CASSSLTGGYYNEQFF. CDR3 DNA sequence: TGCGCCAGCAGCTCCCTCACAGGGGGTTACTACAATGAGCAGTTCTTC.

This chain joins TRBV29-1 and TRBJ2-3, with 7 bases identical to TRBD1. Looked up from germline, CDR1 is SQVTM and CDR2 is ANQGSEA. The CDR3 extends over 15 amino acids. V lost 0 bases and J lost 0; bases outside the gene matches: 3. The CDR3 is CSVEESGQSTDTQYF. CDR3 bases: TGCAGCGTTGAAGAATCGGGACAGAGCACAGATACGCAGTATTTT.

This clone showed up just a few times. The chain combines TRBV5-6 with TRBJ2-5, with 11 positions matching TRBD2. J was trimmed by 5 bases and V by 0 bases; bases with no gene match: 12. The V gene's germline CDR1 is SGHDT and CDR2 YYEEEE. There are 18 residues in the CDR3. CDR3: CASSLVGLAGGPGETQYF. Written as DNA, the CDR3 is TGTGCCAGCAGCTTGGTGGGGTTAGCGGGAGGGCCGGGGGAGACCCAGTACTTC.

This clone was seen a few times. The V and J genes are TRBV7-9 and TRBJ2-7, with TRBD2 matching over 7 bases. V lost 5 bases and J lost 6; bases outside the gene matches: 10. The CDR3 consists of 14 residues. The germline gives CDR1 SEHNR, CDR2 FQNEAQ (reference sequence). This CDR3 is CASSLGTGGGEQYF. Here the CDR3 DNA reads TGTGCCAGCAGCCTAGGGACGGGAGGAGGCGAGCAGTACTTC.

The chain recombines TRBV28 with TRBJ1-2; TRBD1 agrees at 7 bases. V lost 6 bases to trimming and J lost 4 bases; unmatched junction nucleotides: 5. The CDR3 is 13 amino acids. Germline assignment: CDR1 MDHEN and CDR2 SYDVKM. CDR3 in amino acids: CASRLGGLYGYTF. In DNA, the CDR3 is TGTGCCAGCAGATTAGGGGGCCTCTATGGCTACACCTTC.

Here the CDR3 reads CSVEGQGYEQYF. As DNA, the CDR3 is TGCAGCGTTGAAGGACAGGGTTACGAGCAGTACTTC. The V gene is TRBV29-1, the J gene TRBJ2-7, with 7 nucleotides matching TRBD1. The CDR3 totals 12 residues. J was trimmed by 4 bases and V by 1 base; bases with no gene match: 1. Germline V CDR1 and CDR2: SQVTM, ANQGSEA.

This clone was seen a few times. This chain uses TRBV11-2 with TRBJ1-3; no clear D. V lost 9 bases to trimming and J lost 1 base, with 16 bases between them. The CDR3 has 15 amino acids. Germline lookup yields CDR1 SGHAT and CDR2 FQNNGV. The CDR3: CASRWGFGSGNTIYF. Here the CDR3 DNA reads TGTGCCAGTCGATGGGGTTTCGGATCTGGAAACACCATATATTTT. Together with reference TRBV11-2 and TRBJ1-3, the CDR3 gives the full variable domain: EAGVAQSPRYKIIEKRQSVAFWCNPISGHATLYWYQQILGQGPKLLIQFQNNGVVDDSQLPKDRFSAERLKGVDSTLKIQPAKLEDSAVYLCASRWGFGSGNTIYFGEGSWLTVV.